This T cell receptor (beta chain) was sequenced during a study of CD8 T cells in Susac syndrome (dated by TCRdb to between 2018 and 2021). Concerning the study at large: The study used repertoire sequencing to test whether antigen drove CD8+ T cell activation and differentiation in Susac syndrome. Overall results and qualifications from the work: The study acknowledged that relatively few individuals were included in the TCR sequencing and HLA analysis.

RNA was extracted with the RNeasy kit and roughly 0.45 to 1 ug was reverse transcribed using random hexamers. The immunoSEQ multiplex PCR assay, covering 54 Vbeta and 13 Jbeta segments, was used to amplify TCR beta CDR3 regions. PCR amplification bias was corrected by using a synthetic template baseline for primer optimization and computational correction. The authors processed their data as follows. Reads were annotated to V, D and J genes per IMGT and analyzed with immunoSEQ Analyzer, keeping only productive sequences. To calculate clonality, Shannon entropy was normalized by log2 of the number of productive unique sequences and then subtracted from one. For each patient and control, public and private clones were evaluated within the 100 most prevalent clones. Clones were defined as Susac-specific when absent from the healthy and MS cohorts, from fewer than 1,300 published viral clones and from other ImmuneACCESS disease sequences. TCRdb reanalyzed the raw reads on its own, using fastp at Q25 for trimming and MiXCR for clone calling, and kept in-frame beta chains. One record per CDR3 amino acid sequence lists the most common genes and DNA. In this record, the V and J calls reflect TCRdb's handling and not the investigators' own analysis. Across this sample there are roughly 170,000 distinct CDR3 sequences, with about 94% seen only once. The biggest ten clones account for over 0.08% of the sample.

V has 1 base trimmed and J has 2 bases trimmed; junction bases matching no gene number 7. The CDR3 spans 18 residues, from the cysteine through the phenylalanine. Of the read, only the CDR3 DNA is kept; its 54 bases are in frame from base 1. The germline V gene gives CDR1 as MGHRA and CDR2 as YSYEKL. Peripheral blood CD8+ and CD4+ T cells from healthy donors, Susac syndrome patients and multiple sclerosis patients were profiled by high-throughput TCR beta sequencing. The multiple sclerosis controls were treatment-naive patients whose relapsing-remitting disease, either stable or active, fulfilled the revised McDonald criteria. Bulk CD8+ and CD4+ T cells were purified by magnetic negative isolation, while CD8+ TEMRA cells were enriched using FACS. Blood was collected in EDTA tubes and processed within 24 hours, with PBMCs isolated through density gradient centrifugation. PBMCs intended for TCR sequencing were frozen in liquid nitrogen and were later thawed in a 37 degrees C water bath. The sorted or isolated CD4+, CD8+ and CD8+ TEMRA cells reached a purity of at least 90%.

In regard to this clonotype: The target of this receptor is not known. No per-base quality is available; no much larger clone lies one base away.

Sequencing used CD4+ T cells from PBMCs. This receptor chain uses TRBV4-1 and TRBJ2-4; TRBD2 lines up with 11 middle nucleotides. The sequence was collected from a human donor with multiple sclerosis. The encoded CDR3 is CASSQGRSSGRTKNIQYF. The DNA is as follows: TGCGCCAGCAGCCAAGGAAGATCTAGCGGGAGGACCAAAAACATTCAGTACTTC.